Each of the 32 T cell receptor beta chains below was sequenced from the same sample in a study of T-cell memory formation after mild COVID-19. Each CDR3 protein gets one entry after TCRdb re-called the 5' RACE reads with MiXCR. In the table there are roughly 400,000 distinct CDR3 sequences, approximately 15% of which are singletons. The material sequenced was PBMCs or a T cell subset sorted from them (not recorded which). The receptor source for this set is a young man who had mild COVID-19 (a few samples of this study predate the infection). Cell type and time point are not known.

V usage is TRBV20-1 and J usage is TRBJ1-4, with D possibly matching TRBD1 (5 bases). The CDR3 covers 13 residues. The ends were cut back, 6 bases at V and 3 bases at J, with 11 bases in the middle. Germline V gene data show CDR1 as DFQATT and CDR2 as SNEGSKA (reference sequence). CDR3 DNA sequence: TGCAGTGCCCGGGGGGGTCCTAATGAAAAACTGTTTTTT. This sequence encodes CSARGGPNEKLFF.

V gene TRBV15 combines with J gene TRBJ2-7; D ambiguous. Trimming took off 0 bases at V and 3 bases at J, with 6 bases between the two ends. The CDR3 length is 13 residues. Germline V gives CDR1 LNHNV, CDR2 YYDKDF (reference sequence). CDR3 loop: CATSRDGGYEQYF. The CDR3 nucleotides read TGTGCCACCAGCAGAGATGGCGGCTACGAGCAGTACTTC.

This clonotype was found a few times. The chain has TRBV15 and TRBJ2-5; D possibly matches TRBD1 or TRBD2 (6 bases each). CDR1 and CDR2 (germline): LNHNV, YYDKDF (reference sequence). V lost 8 bases to trimming and J lost 7 bases, with 14 bases between them. The CDR3 covers 12 residues. CDR3 sequence (DNA): TGTGCCACCGGTCTCGGAGGGGGGACCCAGTACTTC. Translation: CATGLGGGTQYF. Together with reference TRBV15 and TRBJ2-5, the CDR3 gives the full variable domain: DAMVIQNPRYQVTQFGKPVTLSCSQTLNHNVMYWYQQKSSQAPKLLFHYYDKDFNNEADTPDNFQSRRPNTSFCFLDIRSPGLGDTAMYLCATGLGGGTQYFGPGTRLLVL.

This clonotype was detected a few times. The J gene is TRBJ2-1, the V gene TRBV4-1; TRBD2 agrees at 11 bases. V trimming: 0 bases; J trimming: 10 bases; junction bases outside the gene matches: 5. Germline V lookup: CDR1 MGHRA, CDR2 YSYEKL. The CDR3 is 15 residues long. CDR3 loop: CASSQDSGGAREQFF. The CDR3 DNA is TGCGCCAGCAGCCAAGATAGCGGGGGGGCCCGAGAGCAGTTCTTC.

This clonotype has a handful of counts. This chain joins TRBV5-1 and TRBJ1-6; TRBD1 is a possible D gene (5 bases). This CDR3 contains 14 residues. Trimming cost V 0 bases and J 8 bases, with 9 bases left between them. In germline, CDR1 is SGHRS, CDR2 YFSETQ. CDR3 in amino acids: CASSLAGGDSPLHF. CDR3 in DNA: TGCGCCAGCAGCTTGGCCGGGGGAGATTCACCCCTCCACTTT. The full variable domain, its missing parts supplied by reference TRBV5-1 and TRBJ1-6, is KAGVTQTPRYLIKTRGQQVTLSCSPISGHRSVSWYQQTPGQGLQFLFEYFSETQRNKGNFPGRFSGRQFSNSRSEMNVSTLELGDSALYLCASSLAGGDSPLHFGNGTRLTVT.

This clonotype was seen a handful of times. The chain links TRBV7-2 to TRBJ1-1, with a tentative D call TRBD1 (6 bases). V gave up 5 bases and J gave up 1 base, with 11 bases separating them. The CDR3 has 14 amino acids. Germline assignment: CDR1 SGHTA and CDR2 FQGNSA. DNA for the CDR3: TGTGCCAGCAGCCCCGAGACAGGGAACACTGAAGCTTTCTTT. This encodes CASSPETGNTEAFF.

This chain links TRBV12-3 or TRBV12-4 with TRBJ2-5, with a possible D match to TRBD1 (6 bases). CDR3 length: 13 residues. With 6 bases removed from V and 5 bases from J, the gap between germline ends came to 13 bases. CDR3 residues: CASSAGVWETQYF. The CDR3 coding sequence is TGTGCCAGCAGCGCAGGGGTCTGGGAGACCCAGTACTTC.

V is TRBV12-3 or TRBV12-4 and J is TRBJ1-5; no firm D call. The CDR3 sequence is 15 residues long. The V gene lost 5 bases and the J gene lost 0 bases, with 11 bases spanning the gap. CDR3 region: CASSPSGYSNQPQHF. The CDR3 region has the DNA TGTGCCAGCAGTCCGTCGGGGTATAGCAATCAGCCCCAGCATTTT.

This chain joins TRBV7-2 and TRBJ1-2, with TRBD1 as a possible D gene (5 bases). In germline, CDR1 is SGHTA, CDR2 FQGNSA. V gave up 0 bases and J gave up 4 bases, with 9 bases separating them. This CDR3 has 14 residues. The CDR3 nucleotides are TGTGCCAGCAGCTTAGCTAGGGGCAGCTATGGCTACACCTTC. Translation: CASSLARGSYGYTF.

This chain connects TRBV7-2 to TRBJ2-7; a weak D match, TRBD2 (5 bases). V lost 1 base, J lost 0 bases, and 13 bases lay in between. The length of the CDR3 is 16 residues. Germline V gene lookup returns CDR1 SGHTA and CDR2 FQGNSA. The CDR3 is CASSLVGGRFSYEQYF. CDR3 nucleotides: TGTGCCAGCAGCTTAGTTGGCGGGCGCTTCTCCTACGAGCAGTACTTC.

In this sample, this clonotype turned up many times. An end of the junction does not agree with germline; a read error may underlie this. The chain is built from TRBV5-1 and TRBJ2-2, with a possible D match to TRBD2 (6 bases). The CDR3 extends over 15 amino acids. Germline V gene lookup returns CDR1 SGHRS and CDR2 YFSETQ. The CDR3 region has the DNA TGCGCCAGTTACCGGGACTCCGGAAAGAACGGGAAGCTGTTTTTT. Protein: CASYRDSGKNGKLFF.

V usage is TRBV7-2 and J usage is TRBJ1-6; D is unresolved. The CDR3 is made up of 15 amino acids. Per the germline V gene, CDR1 is SGHTA and CDR2 is FQGNSA. V was shortened by 2 bases and J by 7 bases, with 12 bases between the two germline ends. CDR3 nucleotide sequence: TGTGCCAGCAGCTTAAGCTGGGCAGAAAATTCACCCCTCCACTTT. This encodes CASSLSWAENSPLHF.

Only a few counts were recorded for this clonotype. This chain uses TRBV7-9 with TRBJ2-2; D is undetermined. Per germline, CDR1 SEHNR and CDR2 FQNEAQ (reference sequence). The CDR3 loop spans 15 amino acids. Trimming removed 8 bases from V and 8 bases from J, with 21 bases in between. CDR3 bases: TGTGCCAGCTCCGAGGAGTTGGACGTCAATGGGGAGCTGTTTTTT. It is translated as CASSEELDVNGELFF.

This clonotype was counted a few times. The chain carries TRBV5-1 and TRBJ1-2, with D uncertain. CDR1 SGHRS and CDR2 YFSETQ come from the germline V gene. The CDR3 totals 14 residues. Trimming shortened V by 6 bases and J by 2 bases, and 14 bases separated the two germline ends. CDR3: CASTPMDGNYGYTF. The DNA of the CDR3 is TGCGCCAGCACCCCCATGGACGGGAACTATGGCTACACCTTC.

V gene TRBV6-5 combines with J gene TRBJ2-2, with a possible D match to TRBD2 (6 bases). This CDR3 comprises 15 residues. Deletions cut 6 bases from V and 4 bases from J, with 15 bases between. CDR1 MNHEY and CDR2 SVGAGI come from the germline V gene. CDR3 DNA: TGTGCCAGCAGGTGGCCGGGGGATCTCACCGGGGAGCTGTTTTTT. Translated, it gives CASRWPGDLTGELFF.

This clonotype was seen more than once but under ten times. The rearrangement joins TRBV5-4 to TRBJ2-3, with TRBD2 identical over 7 bases. Germline V CDR1 and CDR2: SGHNT, YYREEE (reference sequence). With V trimmed by 3 bases and J by 5 bases, 9 bases remained unmatched. This CDR3 contains 15 residues. CDR3 residues: CASSSSTSPGDTQYF. The CDR3 bases are TGTGCCAGCAGCTCCTCGACTAGCCCGGGAGATACGCAGTATTTT.

This clonotype was seen more than once but under ten times. The J gene is TRBJ2-5, the V gene TRBV5-1; perhaps TRBD1 as D (6 bases). V was shortened by 6 bases and J by 5 bases, with 14 bases between the two germline ends. Germline-derived CDR1 and CDR2 are SGHRS and YFSETQ. The CDR3 has 13 residues. CDR3 region: CASTVDRRETQYF. DNA for the CDR3: TGCGCCAGCACCGTGGACAGACGGGAGACCCAGTACTTC.

This clonotype has more than one count but fewer than ten. V gene TRBV28 combines with J gene TRBJ2-2; TRBD1 might be the D (5 bases). CDR1 and CDR2 (germline): MDHEN, SYDVKM. The CDR3 is 13 residues long. Trimming shortened V by 7 bases and J by 7 bases, and 13 bases separated the two germline ends. CDR3 sequence reads: CASTLFRDGELFF. The CDR3 DNA reads TGTGCCAGCACCTTATTCAGGGACGGGGAGCTGTTTTTT.

In its sample, this clonotype was seen many times. The CDR3 loop is CASSLAGANEQFF. For the CDR3, the DNA is TGTGCCAGCTCACTAGCGGGGGCCAATGAGCAGTTCTTC. V usage is TRBV3-1 and J usage is TRBJ2-1; 11 bases fit TRBD2. The germline gives CDR1 LGHDT, CDR2 YNNKEL (reference sequence). With 8 bases clipped from V and 6 bases from J, the junction kept 3 bases outside the gene matches. The CDR3 consists of 13 residues.

The sample holds a few counts of this clonotype. V and J are TRBV6-2 or TRBV6-3 and TRBJ2-7; tentative D call: TRBD1 (5 bases). The CDR3 runs to 14 residues. The ends were cut back, 9 bases at V and 2 bases at J, with 17 bases in the middle. CDR1 and CDR2 (germline): MNHEY, SVGEGT. The chain's CDR3 is CASHRQLDAYEQYF. CDR3 DNA sequence: TGTGCCAGTCACCGACAGTTGGACGCCTACGAGCAGTACTTC.

V gene TRBV12-3 or TRBV12-4 combines with J gene TRBJ1-1, with 7 bases lining up with TRBD1. This CDR3 has 14 amino acids. Unmatched junction bases numbered 6, after V lost 5 bases and J lost 3 bases. CDR3 nucleotide sequence: TGTGCCAGCAGTCCTCGGACAGGAGACACTGAAGCTTTCTTT. Translation gives CASSPRTGDTEAFF.

Concerning this clonotype itself: This may arise from a read error, as a much more abundant clone is one base away. The rearrangement links TRBV4-3 to TRBJ2-3; tentatively, D is TRBD2 (5 bases). Trimming left V 1 base short and J 7 bases short, with 6 bases between. CDR3 size: 12 residues. Germline values: CDR1 LGHNA, CDR2 YSLEER. CDR3 DNA sequence: TGCGCCAGCAGCCAAGTCGGGAATACGCAGTATTTT. Protein product: CASSQVGNTQYF.

The chain links TRBV29-1 to TRBJ2-7; D is perhaps TRBD1 (5 bases). The CDR3 consists of 14 residues. Germline loops: CDR1 SQVTM, CDR2 ANQGSEA. The ends were cut back, 0 bases at V and 3 bases at J, with 12 bases in the middle. The CDR3 reads CSVEDPRQGYEQYF. CDR3 sequence (DNA): TGCAGCGTTGAAGATCCGAGGCAGGGCTACGAGCAGTACTTC.

This clonotype has only one observation. The V and J genes are TRBV7-8 and TRBJ2-2, with 9 bases aligning to TRBD1. The CDR3 sequence is 16 residues long. The J segment lost 8 bases and the V segment lost 2 bases, leaving 9 bases of the junction unmatched. In germline, CDR1 is SGHVS, CDR2 FQNEAQ. As DNA, the CDR3 is TGTGCCAGCAGCTTATTTGGGGACAGGGCAACTGGGGAGCTGTTTTTT. As protein: CASSLFGDRATGELFF.

CDR3 region: CASSYSRNRPYEQYF. CDR3 sequence (DNA): TGTGCCAGCAGTTACTCCCGCAACAGGCCCTACGAGCAGTACTTC. The V gene is TRBV6-5, the J gene TRBJ2-7; D possibly corresponds to TRBD1 (5 bases). The germline CDR1 and CDR2 sequences are MNHEY and SVGAGI. This CDR3 has 15 amino acids. Trimming took 0 bases from V and 2 from J, leaving 11 bases between them.

J is TRBJ2-3 and V is TRBV4-2; 9 bases match TRBD2. The CDR3 has 18 residues. Losses at the gene ends were 3 bases for V and 0 bases for J; bases not matched to a gene: 10. The germline gives CDR1 LGHNA, CDR2 YNFKEQ. CDR3 nucleotides: TGTGCCAGCAGCCACCCGGCAGGCGGGGGGGCCAGCACAGATACGCAGTATTTT. Its protein product is CASSHPAGGGASTDTQYF.

This clonotype was counted a few times. This chain joins TRBV9 and TRBJ2-2, with 7 nucleotides matching TRBD2. The V segment lost 4 bases and the J segment 6 bases; nucleotides outside the gene matches: 12. This CDR3 is 16 amino acids long. CDR1 SGDLS and CDR2 YYNGEE come from the germline V gene. CDR3 region: CASSSGTPFRAGELFF. Written as DNA, the CDR3 is TGTGCCAGCAGCAGCGGGACCCCATTTCGGGCCGGGGAGCTGTTTTTT.

The table lists this clonotype with a few counts. The V call is TRBV7-3, the J call TRBJ2-7; 8 nucleotides agree with TRBD2. V dropped 1 base and J dropped 0; count of bases not matched to a gene: 2. The CDR3 is made up of 15 amino acids. The germline gives CDR1 SGHTA, CDR2 FQGTGA. CDR3 in amino acids: CASSLRRGVSYEQYF. The CDR3 DNA reads TGTGCCAGCAGCTTAAGGCGGGGGGTCTCCTACGAGCAGTACTTC.

This clonotype turned up a few times. The chain links TRBV5-1 to TRBJ2-5; maybe TRBD1 (5 bases). This CDR3 spans 14 amino acids. Germline CDR1 SGHRS, CDR2 YFSETQ. The V end lost 7 bases, the J end lost 4 bases, and 17 bases lay between the germline ends. The CDR3 reads CASLQGAQGETQYF. CDR3 bases: TGCGCCAGCCTCCAAGGGGCTCAGGGAGAGACCCAGTACTTC.

A few counts support this clonotype. The chain joins TRBV12-3 or TRBV12-4 to TRBJ2-3; 10 bases align to TRBD1. Losses at the gene ends were 5 bases for V and 6 bases for J; bases not matched to a gene: 14. The CDR3 covers 17 residues. The CDR3 DNA sequence: TGTGCCAGCAGTCCCAGGACGTCGGGACAGGGGTCCGATACGCAGTATTTT. Translating gives CASSPRTSGQGSDTQYF.

This clonotype was observed a few times. CDR3 nucleotide sequence: TGTGCCACCAGCAGGGGGGACACCCGGTCGGTGAAGACCCAGTACTTC. This encodes CATSRGDTRSVKTQYF. V is TRBV15 and J is TRBJ2-5; TRBD1 is a possible D gene (6 bases). Per the germline V gene, CDR1 is LNHNV and CDR2 is YYDKDF (reference sequence). This CDR3 is built from 16 residues. Trimming cost V 3 bases and J 6 bases, with 20 bases left between them.

The chain employs TRBV7-9 and TRBJ1-5; TRBD1 aligns across 7 bases. Germline values: CDR1 SEHNR, CDR2 FQNEAQ (reference sequence). The V and J ends lost 0 bases and 3 bases, in that order; junction bases with no gene match: 5. This CDR3 has 16 amino acids. CDR3 amino acids: CASSLATGPYNQPQHF. As DNA, the CDR3 is TGTGCCAGCAGCTTAGCGACAGGGCCATACAATCAGCCCCAGCATTTT. Full variable domain (rest looked up from reference TRBV7-9 and TRBJ1-5): DTGVSQNPRHKITKRGQNVTFRCDPISEHNRLYWYRQTLGQGPEFLTYFQNEAQLEKSRLLSDRFSAERPKGSFSTLEIQRTEQGDSAMYLCASSLATGPYNQPQHFGDGTRLSIL.